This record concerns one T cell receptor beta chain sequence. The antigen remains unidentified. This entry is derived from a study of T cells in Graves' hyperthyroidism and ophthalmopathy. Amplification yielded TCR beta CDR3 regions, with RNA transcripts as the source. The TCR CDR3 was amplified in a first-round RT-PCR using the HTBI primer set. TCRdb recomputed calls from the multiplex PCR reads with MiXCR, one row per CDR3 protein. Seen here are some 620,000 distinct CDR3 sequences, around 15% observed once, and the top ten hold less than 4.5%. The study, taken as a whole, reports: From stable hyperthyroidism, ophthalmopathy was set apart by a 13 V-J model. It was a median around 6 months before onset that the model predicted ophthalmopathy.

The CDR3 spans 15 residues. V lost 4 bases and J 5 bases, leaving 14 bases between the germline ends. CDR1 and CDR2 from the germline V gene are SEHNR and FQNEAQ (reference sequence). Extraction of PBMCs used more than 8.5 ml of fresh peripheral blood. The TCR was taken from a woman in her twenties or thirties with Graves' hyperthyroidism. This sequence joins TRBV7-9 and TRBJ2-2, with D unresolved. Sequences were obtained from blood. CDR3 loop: CASSSLAHGTGELFF. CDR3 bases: TGTGCCAGCAGCTCCCTTGCACATGGAACCGGGGAGCTGTTTTTT.